Below, 14 T cell receptor beta chains from the same sample are listed, as sequenced in a study of T cell changes during pregnancy in multiple sclerosis. Assay used: immunoSEQ multiplex PCR; TCRdb lists only in-frame clones, some missing. The sample records roughly 100,000 clones, roughly 89% being singletons. The source material was peripheral blood, sampled before pregnancy. These receptors came from a female donor with multiple sclerosis, enrolled in a pregnancy study.

The CDR3 protein is CASNDLTGEAFF. CDR3 nucleotides: TGTGCCAGCAATGACTTAACTGGTGAAGCTTTCTTT. The chain links TRBV2 to TRBJ1-1; D remains ambiguous. The CDR3 spans 12 residues. Trimming removed 7 bases from V and 7 bases from J, with 13 bases in between. Germline V gene lookup returns CDR1 SNHLY and CDR2 FYNNEI.

J is TRBJ2-7 and V is TRBV19; D unclear. With 5 bases removed from V and 0 bases from J, the gap between germline ends came to 5 bases. The CDR3 totals 12 residues. CDR1 and CDR2 from the germline V gene are LNHDA and SQIVND (reference sequence). This chain's CDR3 is CASSSFSYEQYF. CDR3 nucleotide sequence: TGTGCCAGTAGTTCTTTCTCCTACGAGCAGTACTTC. The full variable domain, in which reference TRBV19 and TRBJ2-7 provide the parts outside the CDR3, is DGGITQSPKYLFRKEGQNVTLSCEQNLNHDAMYWYRQDPGQGLRLIYYSQIVNDFQKGDIAEGYSVSREKKESFPLTVTSAQKNPTAFYLCASSSFSYEQYFGPGTRLTVT.

The chain links TRBV9 to TRBJ2-1; 9 nucleotides agree with TRBD2. The CDR3 is made up of 16 amino acids. CDR1 is SGDLS, CDR2 YYNGEE, per germline. The V segment lost 4 bases and the J segment 6 bases; nucleotides outside the gene matches: 11. In nucleotides, the CDR3 is TGTGCCAGCAGCCCACAGGTCGGGACTAGCACCAATGAGCAGTTCTTC. It codes for CASSPQVGTSTNEQFF.

The chain couples TRBV6-6 to TRBJ2-2; D is undetermined. The V gene's germline CDR1 is MNHNY and CDR2 SVGAGI (reference sequence). The V end was cut by 6 bases, the J end by 0 bases, with 8 bases between. The CDR3 contains 14 residues. The CDR3 DNA reads TGTGCCAGCAGGCCCGCGTCGAACACCGGGGAGCTGTTTTTT. Amino acids: CASRPASNTGELFF.

J is TRBJ2-7 and V is TRBV4-1; TRBD1 agrees at 9 bases. Trimming cost V 4 bases and J 2 bases; bases outside gene matches: 6. Germline V gene data show CDR1 as MGHRA and CDR2 as YSYEKL. CDR3 length: 15 residues. CDR3 residues: CASSPGQGPTYEQYF. CDR3 coding DNA: TGCGCCAGCAGCCCCGGACAGGGGCCAACCTACGAGCAGTACTTC.

The rearrangement uses TRBV5-1 and TRBJ1-3; 7 bases align to TRBD1. The CDR3 length is 17 residues. V was clipped by 0 bases and J by 3 bases; unmatched bases: 9. Per the germline V gene, CDR1 is SGHRS and CDR2 is YFSETQ. CDR3 coding DNA: TGCGCCAGCAGCTTGGTTGGGGACAGAGGCCGTGGAAACACCATATATTTT. Protein sequence: CASSLVGDRGRGNTIYF.

The rearrangement links TRBV27 to TRBJ2-1; D unclear. Trimming shortened V by 0 bases and J by 5 bases, and 2 bases separated the two germline ends. CDR3 size: 12 residues. Germline CDR1 and CDR2: MNHEY and SMNVEV (reference sequence). This chain's CDR3 is CASSLSNNEQFF. The CDR3 region has the DNA TGTGCCAGCAGTTTATCTAACAATGAGCAGTTCTTC.

The sample holds one count of this clone. The chain has TRBV2 and TRBJ2-3; a possible D gene is TRBD2 (7 bases). CDR3 size: 13 residues. Trimming pared 4 bases from V and 11 bases from J, leaving 16 bases between. From germline, CDR1 is SNHLY and CDR2 FYNNEI. The CDR3 bases are TGTGCCAGCAGTGGAACCCGGGGGGCCCGGCAGTATTTT. Its protein product is CASSGTRGARQYF. Full variable domain (missing parts from reference TRBV2 and TRBJ2-3): EPEVTQTPSHQVTQMGQEVILRCVPISNHLYFYWYRQILGQKVEFLVSFYNNEISEKSEIFDDQFSVERPDGSNFTLKIRSTKLEDSAMYFCASSGTRGARQYFGPGTRLTVL.

This clone was seen a single time. The chain joins TRBV5-1 to TRBJ1-1, with unresolved D. This CDR3 has 17 residues. The V gene's germline CDR1 is SGHRS and CDR2 YFSETQ. With 4 bases removed from V and 1 base from J, the gap between germline ends came to 20 bases. DNA of the CDR3: TGCGCCAGCAGCCCGGCGGGATTCTTCTCCGGGAACACTGAAGCTTTCTTT. Protein: CASSPAGFFSGNTEAFF. Supplemented by reference TRBV5-1 and TRBJ1-1, the full variable domain reads KAGVTQTPRYLIKTRGQQVTLSCSPISGHRSVSWYQQTPGQGLQFLFEYFSETQRNKGNFPGRFSGRQFSNSRSEMNVSTLELGDSALYLCASSPAGFFSGNTEAFFGQGTRLTVV.

This clone was seen a single time. The gene calls are TRBV5-5 and TRBJ2-5; 8 positions match TRBD2. V trimming: 6 bases; J trimming: 2 bases; junction bases outside the gene matches: 3. The CDR3 runs 13 residues. Germline CDR1 and CDR2: SGHKS and YYEKEE (reference sequence). Here the CDR3 reads CASTGGGQETQYF. The CDR3 nucleotides are TGTGCCAGCACCGGGGGGGGGCAAGAGACCCAGTACTTC.

The V call is TRBV19, the J call TRBJ1-1; possible D gene TRBD1, 5 bases. Looked up from germline, CDR1 is LNHDA and CDR2 is SQIVND (reference sequence). This CDR3 comprises 14 residues. V lost 2 bases and J 3 bases, leaving 10 bases between the germline ends. CDR3 sequence reads: CASSIRGQYTEAFF. The CDR3 DNA follows: TGTGCCAGTAGTATAAGAGGACAATACACTGAAGCTTTCTTT.

The genes are TRBV19 and TRBJ1-2, with 7 bases lining up with TRBD1. Germline-derived CDR1 and CDR2 are LNHDA and SQIVND (reference sequence). CDR3 length: 14 amino acids. V lost 6 bases to trimming and J lost 1 base; unmatched junction nucleotides: 5. The CDR3 nucleotides are TGTGCCAGTAGAGACAGGGAAATTAACTATGGCTACACCTTC. As protein: CASRDREINYGYTF. Full variable domain (rest looked up from reference TRBV19 and TRBJ1-2): DGGITQSPKYLFRKEGQNVTLSCEQNLNHDAMYWYRQDPGQGLRLIYYSQIVNDFQKGDIAEGYSVSREKKESFPLTVTSAQKNPTAFYLCASRDREINYGYTFGSGTRLTVV.

The chain is built from TRBV4-3 and TRBJ2-7, with 10 bases aligning to TRBD1. V shed 0 bases and J 3 bases; nucleotides not matched to a gene: 2. Germline V gives CDR1 LGHNA, CDR2 YSLEER. The CDR3 is 15 amino acids. This CDR3 reads CASSQDRDRGYEQYF. As DNA, the CDR3 is TGCGCCAGCAGCCAAGATCGGGACAGGGGCTACGAGCAGTACTTC.

The V and J genes are TRBV7-6 and TRBJ2-2, with 9 nucleotides matching TRBD2. Germline CDR1 is SGHVS and CDR2 is FNYEAQ. After removal of 6 bases from V and 1 base from J, the junction contained 6 bases not matched to a gene. This CDR3 is 16 amino acids long. For the CDR3, the DNA is TGTGCCAGCAGGGGAGTACTAGCGGGGAACACCGGGGAGCTGTTTTTT. Its protein is CASRGVLAGNTGELFF.